This T cell receptor (beta chain) stems from a study of blood T cell repertoires in COVID-19. Study-level background: Spain, Italy and the United States supplied samples that represented acute and convalescent COVID-19. From T cells, B-cell-depleted T cells, or PBMCs came the material, which was cDNA or gDNA.

V dropped 1 base and J dropped 8 bases, with 15 bases sitting between them. Per the germline V gene, CDR1 is SGHRS and CDR2 is YFSETQ. There are 15 residues in the CDR3. This clone has a single count. The authors' processing: Estimation of nucleated cell counts was performed using reference gene primer amplification. Clones were read by immunoSEQ multiplex PCR, and TCRdb kept only the in-frame ones, dropping some. V, J and clone size reflect that table, while D and trimming were determined from the DNA. The sample lists approximately 240,000 clones; 65% to 80% were seen once. This TCR came from a woman in her forties with active or convalescent COVID-19. The material sequenced was peripheral blood. The chain joins TRBV5-1 to TRBJ1-4; tentative D call: TRBD1 (5 bases). DNA of the CDR3: TGCGCCAGCAGCTTGCACGGGGGAAAGGGAGAAAAACTGTTTTTT. Translation gives CASSLHGGKGEKLFF.